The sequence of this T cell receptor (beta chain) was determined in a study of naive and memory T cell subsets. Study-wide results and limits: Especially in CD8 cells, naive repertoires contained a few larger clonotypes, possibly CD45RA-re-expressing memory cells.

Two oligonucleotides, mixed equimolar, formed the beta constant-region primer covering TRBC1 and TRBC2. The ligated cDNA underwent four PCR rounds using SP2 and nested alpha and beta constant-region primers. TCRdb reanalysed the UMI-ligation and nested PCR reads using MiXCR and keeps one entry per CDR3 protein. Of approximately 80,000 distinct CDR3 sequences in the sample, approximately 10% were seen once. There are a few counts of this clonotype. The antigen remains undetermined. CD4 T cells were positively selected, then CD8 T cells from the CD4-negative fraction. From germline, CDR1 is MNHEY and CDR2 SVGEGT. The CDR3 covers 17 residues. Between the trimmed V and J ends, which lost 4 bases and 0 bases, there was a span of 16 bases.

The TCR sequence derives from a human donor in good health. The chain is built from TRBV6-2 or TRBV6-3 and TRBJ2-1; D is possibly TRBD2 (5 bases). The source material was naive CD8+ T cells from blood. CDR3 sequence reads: CASSSLADVSSYNEQFF. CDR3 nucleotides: TGTGCCAGCAGTTCCCTAGCCGACGTCAGCTCCTACAATGAGCAGTTCTTC.